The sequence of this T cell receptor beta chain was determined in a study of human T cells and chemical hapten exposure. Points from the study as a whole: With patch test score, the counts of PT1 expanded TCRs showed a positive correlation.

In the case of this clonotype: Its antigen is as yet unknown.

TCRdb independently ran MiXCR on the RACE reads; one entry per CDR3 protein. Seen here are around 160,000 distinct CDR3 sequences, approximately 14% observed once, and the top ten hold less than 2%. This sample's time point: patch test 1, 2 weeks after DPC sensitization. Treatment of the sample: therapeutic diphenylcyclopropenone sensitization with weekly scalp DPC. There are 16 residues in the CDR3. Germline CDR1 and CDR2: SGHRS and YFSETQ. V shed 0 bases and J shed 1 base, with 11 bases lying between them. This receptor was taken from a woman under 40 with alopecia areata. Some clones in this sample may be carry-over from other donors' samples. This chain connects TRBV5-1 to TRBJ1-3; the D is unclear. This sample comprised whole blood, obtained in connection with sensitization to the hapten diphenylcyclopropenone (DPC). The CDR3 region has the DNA TGCGCCAGCAGCTTGGGAGGGTCGGAATCTGGAAACACCATATATTTT. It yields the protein CASSLGGSESGNTIYF.